This record concerns one T cell receptor (beta chain) sequence. This record comes from a study of blood T cell repertoires in COVID-19. As for the study in general: T cells, B-cell-depleted T cells, or PBMCs provided the cDNA or gDNA that served as material.

The V gene's germline CDR1 is SGDLS and CDR2 YYNGEE. V was shortened by 0 bases and J by 0 bases, with 13 bases between the two germline ends. The CDR3 spans 18 residues. TCRdb's table, derived via immunoSEQ multiplex PCR, lists solely in-frame clones and lacks some. The sample has approximately 300,000 clones; roughly 90% are singletons. The source material was peripheral blood. The rearrangement joins TRBV9 to TRBJ2-6, with D uncertain. The origin of this receptor is a man between 18 and 29 years old who had recovered from COVID-19. Here the CDR3 DNA reads TGTGCCAGCAGCGTAGGTTTAACAGAATCCTCTGGGGCCAACGTCCTGACTTTC. Amino acids: CASSVGLTESSGANVLTF. The variable domain in full, with the rest retrieved from reference TRBV9 and TRBJ2-6, is DSGVTQTPKHLITATGQRVTLRCSPRSGDLSVYWYQQSLDQGLQFLIQYYNGEERAKGNILERFSAQQFPDLHSELNLSSLELGDSALYFCASSVGLTESSGANVLTFGAGSRLTVL.